The clone carrying this T cell receptor beta chain was observed a few times. The investigators amplified TCR beta CDR3 regions from RNA transcripts. In the first-round RT-PCR of the TCR CDR3, the HTBI primer set was used. Each CDR3 protein is one row after TCRdb ran MiXCR on the multiplex PCR reads. Seen here are about 520,000 distinct CDR3 sequences, roughly a quarter observed once, and the top ten hold about 10%. The record originates from a study of T cells in Graves' hyperthyroidism and ophthalmopathy. Trimming removed 8 bases at V and 0 bases at J, with 8 bases between. The CDR3 has 14 amino acids. CDR1 and CDR2 from the germline V gene are MNHNS and SASEGT.

The receptor comes from a woman under 40 with Graves' ophthalmopathy. This rearrangement joins TRBV6-1 to TRBJ1-6; weak D call: TRBD1 (6 bases). Sequences were obtained from blood. CDR3 DNA: TGTGCCAGCCGGGACAACTCCTATAATTCACCCCTCCACTTT. This sequence encodes CASRDNSYNSPLHF.